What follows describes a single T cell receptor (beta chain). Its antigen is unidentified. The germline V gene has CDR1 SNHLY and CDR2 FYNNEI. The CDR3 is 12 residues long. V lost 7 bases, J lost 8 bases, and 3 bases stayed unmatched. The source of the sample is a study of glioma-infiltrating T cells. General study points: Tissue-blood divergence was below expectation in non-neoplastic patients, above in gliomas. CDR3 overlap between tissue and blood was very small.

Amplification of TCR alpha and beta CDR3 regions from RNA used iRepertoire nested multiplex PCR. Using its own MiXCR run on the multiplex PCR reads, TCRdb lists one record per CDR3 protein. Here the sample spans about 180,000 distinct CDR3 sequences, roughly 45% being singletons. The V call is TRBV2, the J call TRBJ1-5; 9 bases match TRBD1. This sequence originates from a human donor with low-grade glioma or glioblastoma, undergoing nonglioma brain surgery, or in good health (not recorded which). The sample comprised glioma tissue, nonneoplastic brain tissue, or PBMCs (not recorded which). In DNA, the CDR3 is TGTGCCAGCAACAGGGGGCCTGAGCCCCAGCATTTT. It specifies CASNRGPEPQHF.